One sample yielded the 32 T cell receptor beta chains listed below, sequenced in a study of CD8 T cells in Susac syndrome (dated by TCRdb to the late 2010s). Library preparation used the immunoSEQ multiplex PCR assay. RNA was extracted with the RNeasy kit and about 0.45 to 1 ug was reverse transcribed using random hexamers. The public reads were reprocessed in TCRdb via fastp at Q25 and MiXCR, keeping in-frame beta chains. Each CDR3 protein appears once, grouped with its most common genes and DNA. The sample yields 180,000 or so distinct CDR3 sequences; more than 90% were counted once. The ten largest clones add up to 0.14% of the sample. Sequencing was done on a sample of CD4+ T cells from PBMCs. The receptors derive from a human donor in good health.

This clonotype was seen a single time. CDR3 in DNA: TGTGCCAGCCTCGCTGGAGGGGAAGGAGATACGCAGTATTTT. This codes for CASLAGGEGDTQYF. The rearrangement joins TRBV6-6 to TRBJ2-3; TRBD2 is a possible D gene (6 bases). Germline V CDR1 and CDR2: MNHNY, SVGAGI (reference sequence). CDR3 length: 14 amino acids. The V and J ends lost 8 bases and 5 bases respectively, with 17 bases between them.

This chain joins TRBV3-1 and TRBJ1-2; no clear D gene. The length of the CDR3 is 12 residues. CDR1 is LGHDT, CDR2 YNNKEL, per germline (reference sequence). V was pared by 2 bases and J by 3 bases, with 4 bases between. CDR3 sequence: CASSQIHYGYTF. CDR3 coding DNA: TGTGCCAGCAGCCAAATCCACTATGGCTACACCTTC.

The chain couples TRBV29-1 to TRBJ2-1; 13 bases are shared with TRBD2. Germline loops: CDR1 SQVTM, CDR2 ANQGSEA. V trimming: 4 bases; J trimming: 10 bases; junction bases outside the gene matches: 7. The CDR3 runs to 14 residues. The chain's CDR3 is CSVGGLAGSQEQFF. CDR3 DNA sequence: TGCAGCGTTGGGGGACTAGCGGGGAGCCAGGAGCAGTTCTTC.

V is TRBV3-1 and J is TRBJ2-7; D is unclear. The CDR3 runs 14 residues. Germline V lookup: CDR1 LGHDT, CDR2 YNNKEL (reference sequence). V was pared by 2 bases and J by 0 bases, with 8 bases between. The CDR3 DNA reads as TGTGCCAGCAGCCAAACAGTAGGCTCCTACGAGCAGTACTTC. Protein: CASSQTVGSYEQYF.

This clonotype came up once. V usage is TRBV27 and J usage is TRBJ1-2, with D unclear. Germline CDR1 MNHEY, CDR2 SMNVEV (reference sequence). Trimming shortened V by 5 bases and J by 4 bases, and 8 bases separated the two germline ends. This CDR3 has 12 residues. CDR3 residues: CASSNEGYGYTF. The CDR3 DNA is TGTGCCAGCAGTAATGAAGGCTATGGCTACACCTTC.

The chain uses TRBV12-3 or TRBV12-4 and TRBJ2-3, with 8 bases fitting TRBD1. The ends lost 4 bases at V and 6 bases at J; junction bases unmatched: 12. The CDR3 covers 16 residues. The CDR3 here is CASSSGQGGSLDTQYF. The DNA of the CDR3 is TGTGCCAGCAGTTCTGGACAGGGAGGTAGCTTGGATACGCAGTATTTT.

The V gene is TRBV20-1, the J gene TRBJ1-6, with TRBD1 as a possible D gene (5 bases). Trimming took 5 bases from V and 0 from J, leaving 11 bases between them. The CDR3 extends over 15 amino acids. CDR1 and CDR2 (germline): DFQATT, SNEGSKA (reference sequence). The DNA for the CDR3 is TGCAGTGCTCAGAAAGGGGTCTCCTATAATTCACCCCTCCACTTT. Translating it yields CSAQKGVSYNSPLHF.

The chain joins TRBV20-1 to TRBJ2-3; no clear D gene. Per germline, CDR1 DFQATT and CDR2 SNEGSKA (reference sequence). Trimming took off 4 bases at V and 0 bases at J, with 11 bases between the two ends. This CDR3 has 14 amino acids. The CDR3 coding sequence is TGCAGTGCTAAAATAGCCTGGAGCACAGATACGCAGTATTTT. Translated, it gives CSAKIAWSTDTQYF.

The CDR3 DNA sequence: TGTGCCAGCAGCTCAAGGGGGTCACCCCTCCACTTT. Its translation: CASSSRGSPLHF. This chain uses TRBV7-8 with TRBJ1-6; possibly TRBD1 for D (6 bases). Germline assignment: CDR1 SGHVS and CDR2 FQNEAQ. This CDR3 has 12 residues. Between the trimmed V and J ends, which lost 4 bases and 10 bases, there was a span of 8 bases.

This chain links TRBV7-6 with TRBJ1-6; no firm D call. The V and J ends lost 3 bases and 8 bases respectively, with 8 bases between them. Germline V gives CDR1 SGHVS, CDR2 FNYEAQ. The CDR3 runs 13 residues. CDR3 nucleotide sequence: TGTGCCAGCAGCTTTGGTGGGGATTCACCCCTCCACTTT. Translated, it gives CASSFGGDSPLHF. Variable domain in full (rest from reference TRBV7-6 and TRBJ1-6): GAGVSQSPRYKVTKRGQDVALRCDPISGHVSLYWYRQALGQGPEFLTYFNYEAQQDKSGLPNDRFSAERPEGSISTLTIQRTEQRDSAMYRCASSFGGDSPLHFGNGTRLTVT.

This chain links TRBV6-6 with TRBJ2-3, with D hard to call. This CDR3 region has 13 residues. Germline loops: CDR1 MNHNY, CDR2 SVGAGI (reference sequence). Trimming pared 2 bases from V and 2 bases from J, leaving 5 bases between. The CDR3 region is CASSYPATDTQYF. The DNA for the CDR3 is TGTGCCAGCAGTTACCCGGCCACAGATACGCAGTATTTT.

The V call is TRBV4-1, the J call TRBJ2-7; tentative D call: TRBD2 (7 bases). Trimming took off 3 bases at V and 3 bases at J, with 15 bases between the two ends. The CDR3 length is 15 residues. CDR1 is MGHRA and CDR2 is YSYEKL in the germline V gene. CDR3 loop: CASSQEGGGSYEQYF. CDR3 DNA sequence: TGCGCCAGCAGCCAGGAGGGGGGGGGCAGCTACGAGCAGTACTTC.

The gene calls are TRBV29-1 and TRBJ2-1; 9 bases agree with TRBD2. The CDR3 has 15 residues. J was trimmed by 10 bases and V by 0 bases; bases with no gene match: 10. In germline, CDR1 is SQVTM, CDR2 ANQGSEA. The CDR3 spells CSVEDNAGGGGEQFF. CDR3 nucleotides: TGCAGCGTTGAAGATAATGCGGGGGGGGGCGGCGAGCAGTTCTTC.

The chain combines TRBV18 with TRBJ2-6; the D is unclear. V was shortened by 3 bases and J by 0 bases, with 9 bases between the two germline ends. The CDR3 length is 16 residues. In germline, CDR1 is KGHSH, CDR2 LQKENI. CDR3 nucleotide sequence: TGTGCCAGCTCACCGGCGCCCCTCTCTGGGGCCAACGTCCTGACTTTC. Protein sequence: CASSPAPLSGANVLTF.

This sequence joins TRBV29-1 and TRBJ1-1; 12 bases fit TRBD1. CDR1 is SQVTM and CDR2 is ANQGSEA in the germline V gene. V lost 3 bases to trimming and J lost 5 bases; unmatched junction nucleotides: 4. This CDR3 has 14 residues. CDR3 residues: CSVEGQGAVTEAFF. CDR3 in DNA: TGCAGCGTTGAGGGACAGGGGGCTGTGACTGAAGCTTTCTTT.

The rearrangement uses TRBV12-5 and TRBJ2-5; 14 bases are shared with TRBD2. With V trimmed by 7 bases and J by 5 bases, 9 bases remained unmatched. Germline V lookup: CDR1 LGHNT, CDR2 FRNRAP. This CDR3 contains 16 residues. The CDR3, as DNA: TGTGCTAGTGCCCCGGGACTAGCGGGGGTCCCTGAGACCCAGTACTTC. This gives the protein CASAPGLAGVPETQYF.

The chain employs TRBV6-6 and TRBJ2-7; TRBD1 aligns across 10 bases. The CDR3 length is 13 residues. Unmatched junction bases numbered 8, after V lost 7 bases and J lost 8 bases. Germline assignment: CDR1 MNHNY and CDR2 SVGAGI (reference sequence). This chain's CDR3 is CASTTGTGVKQYF. As DNA, the CDR3 is TGTGCCAGCACTACCGGGACAGGGGTTAAGCAGTACTTC.

The chain is built from TRBV24-1 and TRBJ2-1; 9 bases are shared with TRBD2. Germline V gene sequence: CDR1 KGHDR, CDR2 SFDVKD. V lost 3 bases and J lost 6; bases outside the gene matches: 11. The CDR3 covers 17 residues. The CDR3 loop is CATSDPTPASGANEQFF. CDR3 coding DNA: TGTGCCACCAGTGATCCCACCCCGGCTAGCGGGGCCAATGAGCAGTTCTTC.

The rearrangement joins TRBV20-1 to TRBJ2-7, with 8 bases lining up with TRBD2. The germline gives CDR1 DFQATT, CDR2 SNEGSKA (reference sequence). The CDR3 covers 13 residues. The J segment lost 6 bases and the V segment lost 5 bases, leaving 9 bases of the junction unmatched. DNA of the CDR3: TGCAGTGCTTTACGGACTAGCACTAGCGAGCAGTACTTC. It encodes CSALRTSTSEQYF.

This chain uses TRBV7-2 with TRBJ2-1; 8 bases line up with TRBD2. CDR1 and CDR2 from the germline V gene are SGHTA and FQGNSA. This CDR3 is 14 amino acids long. V trimming: 4 bases; J trimming: 5 bases; junction bases outside the gene matches: 4. CDR3 nucleotides: TGTGCCAGCAGCTATAGCGGGGTAAACAATGAGCAGTTCTTC. Protein: CASSYSGVNNEQFF.

The J gene is TRBJ2-5, the V gene TRBV5-1, with D possibly called TRBD1 or TRBD2 (6 bases each). Germline CDR1 SGHRS, CDR2 YFSETQ. The CDR3 has 15 residues. V lost 0 bases to trimming and J lost 2 bases, with 11 bases between them. CDR3 loop: CASSLAAGQQETQYF. In DNA, the CDR3 is TGCGCCAGCAGCTTGGCTGCGGGACAACAAGAGACCCAGTACTTC.

The gene calls are TRBV14 and TRBJ2-7; D is uncertain. V lost 2 bases and J lost 1, with 6 bases in between. Germline lookup yields CDR1 SGHDN and CDR2 FVKESK. The CDR3 is 13 residues long. The CDR3 spells CASSQSVSYEQYF. CDR3 nucleotides: TGTGCCAGCAGCCAATCAGTGTCCTACGAGCAGTACTTC.

The chain uses TRBV27 and TRBJ2-5; 12 bases fit TRBD1. Germline assignment: CDR1 MNHEY and CDR2 SMNVEV (reference sequence). CDR3 length: 15 residues. The junction had 5 bases not matched to a gene; V was cut back by 5 bases and J by 4 bases. CDR3 nucleotides: TGTGCCAGCAGTCCCGGGACAGGGGGCGCAGAGACCCAGTACTTC. Amino acids: CASSPGTGGAETQYF.

The genes are TRBV29-1 and TRBJ1-1; weak D call: TRBD1 (5 bases). This CDR3 comprises 14 residues. Trimming shortened V by 1 base and J by 0 bases, and 9 bases separated the two germline ends. Germline V gene data show CDR1 as SQVTM and CDR2 as ANQGSEA. The CDR3 loop reads CSVEAAGLNTEAFF. The CDR3 DNA follows: TGCAGCGTTGAAGCGGCGGGGCTGAACACTGAAGCTTTCTTT.

This clonotype was detected only once. The chain couples TRBV3-1 to TRBJ2-3; TRBD2 aligns across 9 bases. Germline CDR1 LGHDT, CDR2 YNNKEL (reference sequence). V trimming: 0 bases; J trimming: 2 bases; junction bases outside the gene matches: 6. The CDR3 spans 17 residues. CDR3 region: CASSQDMSGGYTDTQYF. As DNA, the CDR3 is TGTGCCAGCAGCCAAGATATGAGCGGGGGGTACACAGATACGCAGTATTTT.

This chain joins TRBV3-1 and TRBJ1-6; 9 nucleotides line up with TRBD1. The V and J ends lost 7 bases and 8 bases, in that order; junction bases with no gene match: 6. The germline CDR1 and CDR2 sequences are LGHDT and YNNKEL (reference sequence). The CDR3 sequence is 14 residues long. The CDR3 protein is CASTARDRDSPLHF. The CDR3 DNA sequence: TGTGCCAGCACCGCGAGGGACAGGGATTCACCCCTCCACTTT.

The chain couples TRBV15 to TRBJ2-7; D not certain. The germline V and J ends were trimmed by 0 bases and 5 bases, with 5 bases remaining between them. Germline V gene lookup returns CDR1 LNHNV and CDR2 YYDKDF (reference sequence). CDR3 size: 12 residues. The CDR3 here is CATSRDTNEQYF. DNA of the CDR3: TGTGCCACCAGCAGAGATACAAACGAGCAGTACTTC. Filled out from reference TRBV15 and TRBJ2-7, the complete variable domain reads DAMVIQNPRYQVTQFGKPVTLSCSQTLNHNVMYWYQQKSSQAPKLLFHYYDKDFNNEADTPDNFQSRRPNTSFCFLDIRSPGLGDTAMYLCATSRDTNEQYFGPGTRLTVT.

The chain is built from TRBV20-1 and TRBJ2-3; D ambiguous. The CDR3 length is 12 residues. The germline V gene encodes CDR1 DFQATT and CDR2 SNEGSKA (reference sequence). Trimming took 6 bases from V and 0 from J, leaving 7 bases between them. The CDR3 protein is CSAGPSTDTQYF. The CDR3 nucleotides read TGCAGTGCAGGCCCGAGCACAGATACGCAGTATTTT.

This rearrangement joins TRBV5-1 to TRBJ2-1, with D maybe TRBD1 (6 bases). The CDR3 is made up of 15 amino acids. Germline CDR1 is SGHRS and CDR2 is YFSETQ. Trimming took 0 bases from V and 2 from J, leaving 9 bases between them. The DNA of the CDR3 is TGCGCCAGCAGCTTGGTTCAGGGGACCTACAATGAGCAGTTCTTC. Its protein product is CASSLVQGTYNEQFF.

The CDR3 loop reads CASSFLAGQEQFF. In DNA, the CDR3 is TGTGCCAGCAGTTTTCTCGCTGGACAGGAGCAGTTCTTC. This rearrangement joins TRBV12-3 or TRBV12-4 to TRBJ2-1, with D possibly being TRBD1 (6 bases). There are 13 residues in the CDR3. Trimming pared 3 bases from V and 10 bases from J, leaving 13 bases between.

The V call is TRBV4-3, the J call TRBJ2-7; no definite D call. The germline gives CDR1 LGHNA, CDR2 YSLEER. The CDR3 contains 8 residues. DNA for the CDR3: TGCGCCAGCAGCCAAGAAATGGTC. Its protein product is CASSQEMV.

This clonotype is a singleton in its sample. J is TRBJ2-7 and V is TRBV3-1, with a weak D call TRBD1 (5 bases). Germline V CDR1 and CDR2: LGHDT, YNNKEL (reference sequence). The V and J ends lost 2 bases and 3 bases respectively, with 11 bases between them. The CDR3 covers 14 residues. The CDR3 loop is CASSQRTILYEQYF. DNA of the CDR3: TGTGCCAGCAGCCAAAGGACAATACTCTACGAGCAGTACTTC.